This TCR beta chain was retrieved from a study of cytomegalovirus exposure and HLA in healthy donors. Study at large: Unique TCR beta sequences numbering approximately 120 million came from about 179 million T cells in an earlier analysis. Study results and caveats: The classifier reportedly diagnosed cytomegalovirus status with high sensitivity and specificity. TRBV6-2, TRBV6-3 and other indistinguishable V segments were excluded. In a later analysis, an Asian-associated ancestry cluster reportedly showed fewer N-insertions than the roughly 650-donor mean.

V dropped 4 bases and J dropped 0; count of bases not matched to a gene: 6. The CDR3 consists of 16 residues. Germline V lookup: CDR1 SGDLS, CDR2 YYNGEE. PCR amplification relied on 60 Vbeta primers (plus 13 Jbeta primers). Some clones are missing from TCRdb's copy, which holds only in-frame ones; the method was immunoSEQ multiplex PCR. The sample lists over 150,000 clones; roughly two thirds were seen once. With respect to this clone: Its antigen is unknown.

Sequencing was done on a sample of PBMCs. This TCR was recovered from a woman younger than 35 in good health and CMV-seropositive. The chain uses TRBV9 and TRBJ2-1; 8 bases agree with TRBD2. The CDR3 spells CASSPLGTSSYNEQFF. The CDR3, as DNA: TGTGCCAGCAGCCCCCTAGGGACTAGCTCCTACAATGAGCAGTTCTTC.